What follows are 9 T cell receptor beta chains derived from one specimen sequenced in a study of T cell repertoires in cytomegalovirus infection. TCRdb fed the reads into MiXCR, producing one record per CDR3 protein. Of roughly 720,000 distinct CDR3 sequences detected, roughly a third appear once; the ten largest clones hold 2.5% to 3%. The specimen was PBMCs. These receptors were obtained from a human donor in good health (CMV status not recorded). Some clones in this sample may be carry-over from other donors' samples.

There are many counts of this clonotype. This chain connects TRBV7-6 to TRBJ2-3; the D call may be TRBD1 or TRBD2 (5 bases each). V was clipped by 3 bases and J by 3 bases, with 16 bases between them. This CDR3 comprises 16 residues. The germline V gene encodes CDR1 SGHVS and CDR2 FNYEAQ. Here the CDR3 reads CASSLWGTSLTDTQYF. The DNA of the CDR3 is TGTGCCAGCAGCTTGTGGGGCACTAGTTTAACAGATACGCAGTATTTT.

The J gene is TRBJ1-2, the V gene TRBV28; unclear D gene. The CDR3 covers 14 residues. Germline V lookup: CDR1 MDHEN, CDR2 SYDVKM. V gave up 7 bases and J gave up 6 bases, with 18 bases separating them. The CDR3: CASTADPLQDGYTF. For the CDR3, the DNA is TGTGCCAGCACCGCCGACCCGTTACAAGATGGCTACACCTTC.

V gene TRBV5-4 combines with J gene TRBJ2-2, with D perhaps matching TRBD1 (5 bases). Between the trimmed V and J ends, which lost 4 bases and 6 bases, there was a span of 13 bases. The germline V gene encodes CDR1 SGHNT and CDR2 YYREEE (reference sequence). CDR3 length equals 14 residues. CDR3 protein: CASSRLTEAGELFF. The CDR3 region has the DNA TGTGCCAGCAGCCGACTGACAGAGGCCGGGGAGCTGTTTTTT.

The sample holds a few counts of this clonotype. The rearrangement links TRBV24-1 to TRBJ1-1, with 9 bases fitting TRBD1. Trimming removed 4 bases from V and 3 bases from J; junction bases left unmatched: 5. In germline, CDR1 is KGHDR, CDR2 SFDVKD. The CDR3 spans 15 residues. Here the CDR3 DNA reads TGTGCCACCAGTGAGGCCGGGACAGGGCACACTGAAGCTTTCTTT. Its translation is CATSEAGTGHTEAFF.

This clonotype has just a few counts. The V and J genes are TRBV19 and TRBJ1-1; 10 bases map to TRBD1. V was pared by 5 bases and J by 7 bases, with 4 bases of the junction left unmatched. CDR1 is LNHDA and CDR2 is SQIVND in the germline V gene (reference sequence). The CDR3 consists of 13 residues. CDR3 DNA sequence: TGTGCCAGTAGTCCTGGGGACAGGGGTGAAGCTTTCTTT. Translation: CASSPGDRGEAFF.

This clonotype turned up a few times. The genes are TRBV7-8 and TRBJ1-4; no definite D call. CDR3 size: 14 residues. Per the germline V gene, CDR1 is SGHVS and CDR2 is FQNEAQ. V lost 5 bases to trimming and J lost 8 bases, with 15 bases between them. CDR3 protein: CASSLNWGDEKLFF. The CDR3 DNA is TGTGCCAGCAGCCTCAACTGGGGTGACGAAAAACTGTTTTTT.

The chain couples TRBV5-6 to TRBJ2-2, with no clear D. The CDR3 totals 15 residues. The V gene lost 5 bases and the J gene lost 5 bases, with 16 bases spanning the gap. Looked up from germline, CDR1 is SGHDT and CDR2 is YYEEEE. The chain's CDR3 is CASSYAGVPTGELFF. CDR3 bases: TGTGCCAGCAGTTACGCCGGCGTGCCAACCGGGGAGCTGTTTTTT.

The rearrangement joins TRBV6-7 to TRBJ2-1, with 12 positions matching TRBD2. TRBV6-7 is filed as an ORF, its function uncertain. V shed 9 bases and J 1 base; nucleotides not matched to a gene: 13. CDR3 length: 18 residues. The CDR3: CARILAGGPRLSYNEQFF. CDR3 in DNA: TGTGCCAGGATCCTAGCGGGAGGGCCCCGCCTTTCCTACAATGAGCAGTTCTTC.

The rearrangement links TRBV29-1 to TRBJ1-1; D is undetermined. V dropped 6 bases and J dropped 10 bases, with 24 bases sitting between them. This CDR3 is 14 amino acids long. Germline V gives CDR1 SQVTM, CDR2 ANQGSEA. In DNA form, the CDR3 reads TGCAGCGTCGTAACCCAGGCACACGGGGTGAGAGCTTTCTTT. It specifies CSVVTQAHGVRAFF. Looking up the rest from reference TRBV29-1 and TRBJ1-1 gives the full variable domain: SAVISQKPSRDICQRGTSLTIQCQVDSQVTMMFWYRQQPGQSLTLIATANQGSEATYESGFVIDKFPISRPNLTFSTLTVSNMSPEDSSIYLCSVVTQAHGVRAFFGQGTRLTVV.